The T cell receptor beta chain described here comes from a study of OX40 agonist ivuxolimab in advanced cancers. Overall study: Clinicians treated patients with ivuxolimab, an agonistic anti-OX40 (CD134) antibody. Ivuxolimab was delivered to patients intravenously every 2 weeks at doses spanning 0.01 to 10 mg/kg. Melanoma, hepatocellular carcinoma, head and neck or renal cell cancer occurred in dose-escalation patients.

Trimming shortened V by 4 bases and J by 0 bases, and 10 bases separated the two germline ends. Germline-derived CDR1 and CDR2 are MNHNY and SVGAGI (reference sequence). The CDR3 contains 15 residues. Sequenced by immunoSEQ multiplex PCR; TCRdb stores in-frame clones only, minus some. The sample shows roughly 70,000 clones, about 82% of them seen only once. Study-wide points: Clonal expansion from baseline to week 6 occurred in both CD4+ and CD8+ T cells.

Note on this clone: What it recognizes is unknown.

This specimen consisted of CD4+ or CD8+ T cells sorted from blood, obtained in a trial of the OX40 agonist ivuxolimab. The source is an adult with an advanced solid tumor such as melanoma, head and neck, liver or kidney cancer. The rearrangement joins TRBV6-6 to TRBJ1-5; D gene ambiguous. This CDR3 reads CASSLHPNSNQPQHF. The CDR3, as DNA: TGTGCCAGCAGTTTACACCCGAATAGCAATCAGCCCCAGCATTTT.